These 15 T cell receptor beta chains share one sample of origin, sequenced in a study of CD8 T cells in ankylosing spondylitis. TCRdb used MiXCR to reprocess the 5' RACE reads, holding one entry per CDR3 protein. The repertoire includes around 150,000 distinct CDR3 sequences, 11% of them detected once, and 25% to 30% sits in the top ten. Material: blood, either unsorted or a sorted T cell fraction (not recorded which). The receptors derive from a male donor with ankylosing spondylitis or in good health (not recorded which).

A few counts support this clonotype. The genes are TRBV4-1 and TRBJ2-7; 9 positions agree with TRBD1. Germline CDR1 and CDR2: MGHRA and YSYEKL. This CDR3 has 14 amino acids. V lost 5 bases to trimming and J lost 6 bases; unmatched junction nucleotides: 8. The CDR3 nucleotides are TGCGCCAGCAGCTACCGGGACAGGGTGACCGAGCAGTACTTC. This sequence encodes CASSYRDRVTEQYF.

The chain combines TRBV10-3 with TRBJ2-2, with 7 bases aligning to TRBD2. Per the germline V gene, CDR1 is ENHRY and CDR2 is SYGVKD. CDR3 length: 16 amino acids. Trimming removed 10 bases from V and 5 bases from J; junction bases left unmatched: 16. The CDR3 DNA follows: TGTGCCACCCTAAGTGGGGCGGGAGCGGGGACCGGGGAGCTGTTTTTT. Protein: CATLSGAGAGTGELFF.

This sequence joins TRBV19 and TRBJ1-1; possible D gene TRBD1, 6 bases. V was shortened by 7 bases and J by 7 bases, with 10 bases between the two germline ends. In germline, CDR1 is LNHDA, CDR2 SQIVND (reference sequence). CDR3 length equals 11 residues. CDR3 DNA sequence: TGTGCCAGTAAGAGGGGGGATGAAGCTTTCTTT. Amino acids: CASKRGDEAFF.

A few counts support this clonotype. CDR3 in amino acids: CASSYHPGQGYEQYF. Written as DNA, the CDR3 is TGTGCCAGCAGTTACCATCCGGGACAGGGCTACGAGCAGTACTTC. The V call is TRBV6-2 or TRBV6-3, the J call TRBJ2-7; 9 bases map to TRBD1. With V trimmed by 2 bases and J by 3 bases, 5 bases remained unmatched. Germline CDR1 is MNHEY and CDR2 is SVGEGT. This CDR3 comprises 15 residues.

As concerns this clonotype: A read error may be the cause here, since a much bigger clone is one base away. The J gene is TRBJ1-2, the V gene TRBV6-1; TRBD1 matches 7 bases. Germline loops: CDR1 MNHNS, CDR2 SASEGT. CDR3 length equals 16 residues. Written as DNA, the CDR3 is TGTGCCATCAGTGAACTGCGGGACAGATTCCGATATGGCTACACCTTC. It is translated as CAISELRDRFRYGYTF.

This clonotype was seen at least ten times. V and J are TRBV6-5 and TRBJ2-2; 8 bases align to TRBD1. The CDR3 is made up of 11 amino acids. Per germline, CDR1 MNHEY and CDR2 SVGAGI. V trimming: 10 bases; J trimming: 15 bases; junction bases outside the gene matches: 10. The CDR3 nucleotides are TGTGCCACTTTACAGGGGGTCGCGATGTTTTTT. Translated: CATLQGVAMFF.

Ten or more counts support this clonotype. The chain employs TRBV2 and TRBJ2-5; 10 nucleotides agree with TRBD2. Germline V gene data show CDR1 as SNHLY and CDR2 as FYNNEI. Trimming took 6 bases from V and 5 from J; bases not matched to a gene: 12. The CDR3 consists of 16 residues. CDR3 amino acids: CASRDLSGGFRETQYF. The CDR3 DNA is TGTGCCAGCAGAGACCTTAGCGGGGGGTTTCGTGAGACCCAGTACTTC.

V usage is TRBV7-2 and J usage is TRBJ2-1, with 7 bases identical to TRBD2. The CDR3 spans 15 residues. The germline CDR1 and CDR2 sequences are SGHTA and FQGNSA. Germline trimming cut 4 bases from V and 3 bases from J; bases unmatched to any gene: 6. The CDR3 DNA follows: TGTGCCAGCAGCTGGGACTATCGCGGCTACAATGAGCAGTTCTTC. It codes for CASSWDYRGYNEQFF.

V is TRBV5-1 and J is TRBJ2-7; 7 bases are a match to TRBD2. Germline V gene lookup returns CDR1 SGHRS and CDR2 YFSETQ. CDR3 length equals 15 residues. The trim removed 0 bases at V and 0 bases at J, leaving 3 bases unmatched. This CDR3 reads CASSLDGGGSYEQYF. The CDR3 bases are TGCGCCAGCAGCTTGGATGGCGGGGGCTCCTACGAGCAGTACTTC. Based on the CDR3 plus reference TRBV5-1 and TRBJ2-7, the full variable domain is KAGVTQTPRYLIKTRGQQVTLSCSPISGHRSVSWYQQTPGQGLQFLFEYFSETQRNKGNFPGRFSGRQFSNSRSEMNVSTLELGDSALYLCASSLDGGGSYEQYFGPGTRLTVT.

The V call is TRBV7-4, the J call TRBJ1-6; D is unclear. Germline V gene lookup returns CDR1 SGHVT and CDR2 SQSDAQ. V dropped 8 bases and J dropped 0 bases, with 20 bases sitting between them. CDR3 length: 18 amino acids. The CDR3 DNA reads TGTGCCAGCGGCCATACACCCTCGGGGAGCTCCTATAATTCACCCCTCCACTTT. Translated, it gives CASGHTPSGSSYNSPLHF.

This clonotype was recorded at least ten times. This rearrangement joins TRBV28 to TRBJ1-2; 9 bases agree with TRBD1. This CDR3 has 16 amino acids. CDR1 and CDR2 from the germline V gene are MDHEN and SYDVKM. The V and J ends lost 4 bases and 2 bases, in that order; junction bases with no gene match: 8. CDR3 sequence reads: CASSSPGTGKNYGYTF. For the CDR3, the DNA is TGTGCCAGCAGTTCTCCCGGGACAGGGAAGAACTATGGCTACACCTTC.

This clonotype has a count of ten or more. The V and J genes are TRBV27 and TRBJ1-5; TRBD1 agrees at 9 bases. V was clipped by 1 base and J by 4 bases; unmatched bases: 11. The CDR3 totals 18 residues. The germline CDR1 and CDR2 sequences are MNHEY and SMNVEV (reference sequence). The CDR3 DNA reads as TGTGCCAGCAGTTTATGGGGCACAGGGGGCCAGTTAAATCAGCCCCAGCATTTT. Protein: CASSLWGTGGQLNQPQHF.

This clonotype came up many times. The chain is built from TRBV20-1 and TRBJ1-4; tentative D call: TRBD1 (5 bases). Trimming removed 1 base at V and 7 bases at J, with 13 bases between. CDR3 length equals 14 residues. Looked up from germline, CDR1 is DFQATT and CDR2 is SNEGSKA (reference sequence). This chain's CDR3 is CSARGGGGLEKLFF. The CDR3 nucleotides read TGCAGTGCTAGAGGCGGGGGGGGACTTGAAAAACTGTTTTTT.

This clonotype was detected many times. The chain is built from TRBV10-3 and TRBJ2-7; D remains unclear. The CDR3 has 11 residues. Trimming cost V 6 bases and J 0 bases, with 3 bases left between them. Germline V CDR1 and CDR2: ENHRY, SYGVKD. CDR3 coding DNA: TGTGCCATCAGGAGCTCCTACGAGCAGTACTTC. It encodes CAIRSSYEQYF.

A remark on this clonotype: This may arise from a read error, as a much more abundant clone is one base away. The chain is built from TRBV20-1 and TRBJ2-7; maybe TRBD1 (5 bases). Germline V gene sequence: CDR1 DFQATT, CDR2 SNEGSKA (reference sequence). CDR3 length: 14 residues. The CDR3 sequence is CSARDGAGPYGQYF. The CDR3, as DNA: TGCAGTGCTAGAGATGGGGCAGGACCCTACGGGCAGTACTTC.